The clone carrying this TCR beta chain has more than one count but fewer than ten. Antigen: not known. The data are from a study of regulatory T cells in long-lasting Graves disease. According to the study, TCR beta libraries were built with iRepertoire HTBI primers and CDR3-region Arm-PCR. Each CDR3 protein is one row after TCRdb ran MiXCR on the multiplex PCR reads. This table holds 350,000 to 450,000 distinct CDR3 sequences, more than 20% found once. The study's findings and limits: Newly diagnosed Graves' patients had higher TCR diversity than persistent ones. The number of shared public clonotypes was higher in persistent patients (2,741) than new patients (966).

The CDR3 is 18 amino acids. Germline trimming cut 3 bases from V and 2 bases from J; bases unmatched to any gene: 16. Germline CDR1 and CDR2: LGHNT and FRNRAP. Time point denoted: persistent/refractory GD, antithyroid drugs over 5 years with positive TRAb. PBMC RNA was the source of the TCR library. Recruitment took place at an endocrinology department in Xi'an, China. This TCR derives from a female donor with Graves disease. The source material was peripheral blood mononuclear cells (PBMCs), sampled when the disease was refractory, from a patient treated with antithyroid drugs. The V and J genes are TRBV12-5 and TRBJ2-7; 7 positions match TRBD2. CDR3 DNA: TGTGCTAGTGGTTTTAGGCAGAGCGGGGAACCTCCTCCCTACGAGCAGTACTTC. It encodes CASGFRQSGEPPPYEQYF.